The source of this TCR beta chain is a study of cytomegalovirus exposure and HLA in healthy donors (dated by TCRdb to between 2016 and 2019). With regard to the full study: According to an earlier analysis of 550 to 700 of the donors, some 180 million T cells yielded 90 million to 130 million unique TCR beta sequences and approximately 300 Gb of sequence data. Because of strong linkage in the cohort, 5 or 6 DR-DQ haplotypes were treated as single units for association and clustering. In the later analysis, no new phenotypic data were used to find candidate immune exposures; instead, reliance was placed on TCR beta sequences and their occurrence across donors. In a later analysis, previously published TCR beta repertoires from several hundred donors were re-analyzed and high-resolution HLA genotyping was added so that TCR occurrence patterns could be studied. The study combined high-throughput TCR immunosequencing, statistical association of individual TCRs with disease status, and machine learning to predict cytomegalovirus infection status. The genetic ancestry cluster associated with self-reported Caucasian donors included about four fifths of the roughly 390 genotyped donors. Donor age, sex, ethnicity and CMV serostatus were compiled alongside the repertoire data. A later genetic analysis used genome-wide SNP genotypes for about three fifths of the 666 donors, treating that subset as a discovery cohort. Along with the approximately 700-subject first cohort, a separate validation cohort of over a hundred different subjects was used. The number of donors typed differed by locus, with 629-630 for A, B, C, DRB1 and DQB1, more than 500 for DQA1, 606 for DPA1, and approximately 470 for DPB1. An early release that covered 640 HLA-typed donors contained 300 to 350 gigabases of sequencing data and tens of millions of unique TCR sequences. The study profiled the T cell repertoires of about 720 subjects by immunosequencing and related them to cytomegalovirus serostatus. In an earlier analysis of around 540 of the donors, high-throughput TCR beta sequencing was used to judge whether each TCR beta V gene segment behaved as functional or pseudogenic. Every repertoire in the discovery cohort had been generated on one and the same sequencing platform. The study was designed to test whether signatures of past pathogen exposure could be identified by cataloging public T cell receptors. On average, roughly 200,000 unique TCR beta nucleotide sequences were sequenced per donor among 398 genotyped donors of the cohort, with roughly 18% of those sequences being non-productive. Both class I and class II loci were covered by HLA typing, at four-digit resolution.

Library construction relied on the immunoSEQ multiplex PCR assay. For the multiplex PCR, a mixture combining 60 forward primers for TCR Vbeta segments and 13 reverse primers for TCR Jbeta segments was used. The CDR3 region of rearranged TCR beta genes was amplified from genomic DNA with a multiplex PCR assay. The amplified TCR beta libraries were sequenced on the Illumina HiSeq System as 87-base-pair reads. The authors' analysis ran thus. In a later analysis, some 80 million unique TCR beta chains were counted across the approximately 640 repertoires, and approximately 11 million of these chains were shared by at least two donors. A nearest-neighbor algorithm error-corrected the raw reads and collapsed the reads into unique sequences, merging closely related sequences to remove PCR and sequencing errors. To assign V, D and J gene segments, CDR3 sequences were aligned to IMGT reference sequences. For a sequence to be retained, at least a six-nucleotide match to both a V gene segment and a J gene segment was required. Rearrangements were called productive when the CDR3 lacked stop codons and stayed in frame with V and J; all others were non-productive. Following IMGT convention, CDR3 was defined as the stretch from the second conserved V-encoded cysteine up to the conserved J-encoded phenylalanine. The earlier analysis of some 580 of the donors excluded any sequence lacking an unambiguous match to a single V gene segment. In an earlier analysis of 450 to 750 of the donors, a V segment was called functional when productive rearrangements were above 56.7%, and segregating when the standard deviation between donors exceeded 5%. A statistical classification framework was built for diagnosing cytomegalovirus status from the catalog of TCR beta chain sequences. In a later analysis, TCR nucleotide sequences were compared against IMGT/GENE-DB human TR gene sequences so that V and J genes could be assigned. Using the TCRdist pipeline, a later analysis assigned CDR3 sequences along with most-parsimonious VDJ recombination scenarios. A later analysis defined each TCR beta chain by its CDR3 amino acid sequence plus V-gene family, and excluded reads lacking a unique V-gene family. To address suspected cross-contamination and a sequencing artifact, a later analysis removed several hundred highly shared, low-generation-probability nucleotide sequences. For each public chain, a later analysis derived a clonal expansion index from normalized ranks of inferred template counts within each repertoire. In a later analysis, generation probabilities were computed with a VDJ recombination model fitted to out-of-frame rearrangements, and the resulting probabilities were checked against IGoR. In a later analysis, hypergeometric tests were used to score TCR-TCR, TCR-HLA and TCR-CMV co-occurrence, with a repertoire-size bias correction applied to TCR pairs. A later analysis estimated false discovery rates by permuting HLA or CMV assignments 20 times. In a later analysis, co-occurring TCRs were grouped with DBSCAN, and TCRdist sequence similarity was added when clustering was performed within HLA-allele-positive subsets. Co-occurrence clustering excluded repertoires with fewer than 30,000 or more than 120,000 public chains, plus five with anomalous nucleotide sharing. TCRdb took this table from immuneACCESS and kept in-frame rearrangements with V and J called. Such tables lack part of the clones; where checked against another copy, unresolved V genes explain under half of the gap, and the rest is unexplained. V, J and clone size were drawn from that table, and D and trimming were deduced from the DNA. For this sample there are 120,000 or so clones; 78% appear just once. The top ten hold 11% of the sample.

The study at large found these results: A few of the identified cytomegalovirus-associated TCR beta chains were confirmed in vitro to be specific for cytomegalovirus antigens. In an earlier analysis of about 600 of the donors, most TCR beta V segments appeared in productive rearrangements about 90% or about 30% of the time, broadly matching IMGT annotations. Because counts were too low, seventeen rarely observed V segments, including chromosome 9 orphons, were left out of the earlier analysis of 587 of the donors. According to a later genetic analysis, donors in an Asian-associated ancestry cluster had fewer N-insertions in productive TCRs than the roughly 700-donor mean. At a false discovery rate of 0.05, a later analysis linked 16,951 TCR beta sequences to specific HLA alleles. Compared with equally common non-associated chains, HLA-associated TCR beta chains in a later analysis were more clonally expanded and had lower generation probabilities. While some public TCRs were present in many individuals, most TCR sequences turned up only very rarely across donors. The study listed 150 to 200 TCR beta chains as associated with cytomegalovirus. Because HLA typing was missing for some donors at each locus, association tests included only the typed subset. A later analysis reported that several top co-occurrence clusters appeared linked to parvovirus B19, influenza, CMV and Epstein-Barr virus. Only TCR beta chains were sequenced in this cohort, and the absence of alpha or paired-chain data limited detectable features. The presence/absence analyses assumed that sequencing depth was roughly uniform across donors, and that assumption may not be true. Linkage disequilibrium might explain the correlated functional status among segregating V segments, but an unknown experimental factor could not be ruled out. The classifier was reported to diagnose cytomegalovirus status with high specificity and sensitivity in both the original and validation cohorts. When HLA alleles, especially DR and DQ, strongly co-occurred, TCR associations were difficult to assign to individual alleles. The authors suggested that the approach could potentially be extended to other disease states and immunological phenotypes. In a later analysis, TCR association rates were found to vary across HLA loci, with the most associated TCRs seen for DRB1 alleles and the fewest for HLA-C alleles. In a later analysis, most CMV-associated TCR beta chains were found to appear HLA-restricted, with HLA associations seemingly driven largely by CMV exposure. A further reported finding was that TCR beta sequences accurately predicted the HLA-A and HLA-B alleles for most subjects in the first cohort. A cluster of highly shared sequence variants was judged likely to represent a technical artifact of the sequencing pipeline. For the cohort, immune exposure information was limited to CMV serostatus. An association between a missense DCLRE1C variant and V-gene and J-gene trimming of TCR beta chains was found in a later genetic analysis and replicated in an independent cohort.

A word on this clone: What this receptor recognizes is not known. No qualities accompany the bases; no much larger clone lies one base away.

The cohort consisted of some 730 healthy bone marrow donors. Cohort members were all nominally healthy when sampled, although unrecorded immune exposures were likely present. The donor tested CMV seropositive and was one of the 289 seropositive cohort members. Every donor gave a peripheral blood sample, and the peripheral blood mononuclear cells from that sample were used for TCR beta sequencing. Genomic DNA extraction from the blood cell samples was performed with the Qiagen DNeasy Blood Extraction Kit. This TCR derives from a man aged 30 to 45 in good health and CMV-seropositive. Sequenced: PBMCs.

The DNA sequence is given as TGTGCCAGCAGCTTAGCGAGAGGTCAGGGGGCATATTACGAGCAGTACTTC. The encoded protein is CASSLARGQGAYYEQYF. The receptor chain draws on TRBV7-9 and TRBJ2-7; TRBD1 fits 8 bases in the junction. V is pruned by 0 bases and J by 4 bases, leaving 11 bases of the junction without a gene match. Spanning cysteine to phenylalanine, the CDR3 consists of 17 amino acids. The CDR3 DNA has 51 bases and is translated from base 1. CDR1 and CDR2 are read off the germline V gene (reference sequence) as SEHNR and FQNEAQ.